The T cell receptor (beta chain) under discussion was sequenced for a study of cytomegalovirus exposure and HLA in healthy donors. Study overall: The roughly 100 million unique TCR beta sequences, from 150 million to 200 million T cells, were found by an earlier analysis.

The count of this clone is one. PCR involved 60 Vbeta and 13 Jbeta primers. This table comes from immunoSEQ multiplex PCR, and its TCRdb copy is limited to in-frame clones, with some not included. Found here are approximately 44,000 clones, roughly 77% of them singletons; the top ten hold more than 1.2%. Losses at the gene ends were 0 bases for V and 4 bases for J; bases not matched to a gene: 11. This CDR3 has 17 residues. Germline CDR1 MGHRA, CDR2 YSYEKL. The sequence derives from a man aged 25 to 40 in good health and CMV-seronegative. The specimen was PBMCs. The chain links TRBV4-1 to TRBJ2-5; 7 bases line up with TRBD1. The CDR3 DNA sequence: TGCGCCAGCAGCCAAGACCCTTCGACAGGGCTGGGAGAGACCCAGTACTTC. Protein sequence: CASSQDPSTGLGETQYF.